This TCR beta chain was obtained from a study of T cell responses to AZD1222 COVID-19 vaccine. Data came from immunoSEQ multiplex PCR; TCRdb stores just in-frame clones and leaves some out. Counted here are roughly 180,000 clones, roughly 90% occurring once; the ten biggest clones make up less than 2%. The CDR3 is 13 amino acids. CDR1 is SGDLS, CDR2 YYNGEE, per germline. Trimming pared 0 bases from V and 8 bases from J, leaving 6 bases between. V is TRBV9 and J is TRBJ1-6; D is uncertain. Sequenced here: peripheral blood, sampled 28 days after the second AZD1222 dose. The origin of this receptor is an adult who received the AZD1222 COVID-19 vaccine. This CDR3 reads CASSVEDHSPLHF. Here the CDR3 DNA reads TGTGCCAGCAGCGTAGAAGACCATTCACCCCTCCACTTT. Drawing the rest from reference TRBV9 and TRBJ1-6, the complete variable domain is DSGVTQTPKHLITATGQRVTLRCSPRSGDLSVYWYQQSLDQGLQFLIQYYNGEERAKGNILERFSAQQFPDLHSELNLSSLELGDSALYFCASSVEDHSPLHFGNGTRLTVT.